The source of this T cell receptor (beta chain) is a study of low-dose radiotherapy and immunotherapy resistance in tumors. Time point here: before trial treatment. Donors were dosed with nivolumab and ipilimumab; they also received aspirin, low-dose cyclophosphamide and low-dose radiotherapy. Patients eligible had advanced solid tumors without tumor-infiltrating lymphocytes. This clonotype was seen many times. TRAV- and TRBV-specific primers, spanning alpha and beta chains, primed first-strand cDNA. Over 20 PCR cycles, TCRs were amplified from a constant-region primer and V-primer adapter. TCRdb used MiXCR to reprocess the reads, holding one entry per CDR3 protein. Altogether about 82,000 distinct CDR3 sequences are present, under 20% being singletons, with the ten largest covering over 4.5%. Trimming left V 1 base short and J 6 bases short, with 13 bases between. CDR1 and CDR2 from the germline V gene are SGHVS and FNYEAQ. This CDR3 contains 14 residues.

The sample was PBMCs, taken before treatment. The genes are TRBV7-6 and TRBJ2-7, with D hard to call. This clonotype was sampled from a male donor with prostate cancer. The chain's CDR3 is CASSLDRTRREQYF. Here the CDR3 DNA reads TGTGCCAGCAGCTTAGATAGGACCCGTCGCGAGCAGTACTTC.